The 30 T cell receptor beta chains below come from one sample, sequenced in a study of T cell clonotyping in hematopoietic cell transplantation. The time point here: recipient sample about 28 days before transplant, after cytoreduction. Measured with immunoSEQ multiplex PCR; TCRdb has only the in-frame clones, and not every one. The table shows about 36,000 clones, with 90% to 95% occurring only once. This specimen consisted of peripheral blood mononuclear cells, obtained before stem cell transplant. These receptors were taken from a man in his forties or fifties with chronic myeloid leukemia. Some clones in this sample may be carry-over from other donors' samples.

The V gene is TRBV10-3, the J gene TRBJ2-3, with D maybe TRBD1 (5 bases). Between the trimmed V and J ends, which lost 5 bases and 2 bases, there was a span of 17 bases. Germline V gives CDR1 ENHRY, CDR2 SYGVKD. This CDR3 is built from 16 residues. CDR3 coding DNA: TGTGCCATCAGTCCAGGGAATGCGGCGTCCACAGATACGCAGTATTTT. Translated: CAISPGNAASTDTQYF.

The chain carries TRBV12-5 and TRBJ1-1, with 10 bases lining up with TRBD1. V gave up 2 bases and J gave up 4 bases; unmatched junction bases: 7. The CDR3 covers 16 residues. The germline CDR1 and CDR2 sequences are LGHNT and FRNRAP. The DNA for the CDR3 is TGTGCTAGTGGTTTGTGGACAGGGGGTGGGAGCACTGAAGCTTTCTTT. Translating it yields CASGLWTGGGSTEAFF. Supplemented by reference TRBV12-5 and TRBJ1-1, the full variable domain reads DARVTQTPRHKVTEMGQEVTMRCQPILGHNTVFWYRQTMMQGLELLAYFRNRAPLDDSGMPKDRFSAEMPDATLATLKIQPSEPRDSAVYFCASGLWTGGGSTEAFFGQGTRLTVV.

The chain joins TRBV6-5 to TRBJ1-2; TRBD1 agrees at 9 bases. The CDR3 consists of 15 residues. Germline trimming cut 0 bases from V and 2 bases from J; bases unmatched to any gene: 1. Germline lookup yields CDR1 MNHEY and CDR2 SVGAGI. CDR3 nucleotides: TGTGCCAGCAGTTACTCTGGACAGGGGAACTATGGCTACACCTTC. This sequence encodes CASSYSGQGNYGYTF.

The chain links TRBV7-3 to TRBJ2-2; a possible D gene is TRBD2 (6 bases). The CDR3 is 14 residues long. Germline lookup yields CDR1 SGHTA and CDR2 FQGTGA. V lost 3 bases, J lost 6 bases, and 11 bases lay in between. The CDR3 coding sequence is TGTGCCAGCAGCTTTGGGGGGAGCGCCGGGGAGCTGTTTTTT. This codes for CASSFGGSAGELFF.

The chain links TRBV7-9 to TRBJ1-2; the D gene is possibly TRBD1 (5 bases). With 2 bases removed from V and 4 bases from J, the gap between germline ends came to 14 bases. The CDR3 sequence is 15 residues long. Germline V gene data show CDR1 as SEHNR and CDR2 as FQNEAQ (reference sequence). The CDR3 is CASSLNRWDGYGYTF. CDR3 DNA: TGTGCCAGCAGCTTAAATAGGTGGGACGGCTATGGCTACACCTTC.

Here the CDR3 DNA reads TGTGCCAGCAGTTCCAGGACCCGCTCTGGAAACACCATATATTTT. Amino acids: CASSSRTRSGNTIYF. The chain employs TRBV28 and TRBJ1-3; D call uncertain. Per germline, CDR1 MDHEN and CDR2 SYDVKM. This CDR3 has 15 residues. Trimming removed 4 bases from V and 0 bases from J, with 10 bases in between.

The V and J genes are TRBV5-1 and TRBJ1-1, with D uncertain. In germline, CDR1 is SGHRS, CDR2 YFSETQ. V was clipped by 0 bases and J by 4 bases, with 7 bases between them. The CDR3 has 13 amino acids. The CDR3 protein is CASSLGEVTEAFF. CDR3 DNA: TGCGCCAGCAGCTTGGGAGAGGTCACTGAAGCTTTCTTT.

This rearrangement joins TRBV5-4 to TRBJ2-5, with no clear D. The CDR3 runs 13 residues. V lost 0 bases and J 1 base, leaving 4 bases between the germline ends. CDR1 and CDR2 (germline): SGHNT, YYREEE (reference sequence). CDR3 loop: CASSLASQETQYF. The CDR3 coding sequence is TGTGCCAGCAGCTTGGCCAGCCAAGAGACCCAGTACTTC.

The chain employs TRBV5-8 and TRBJ2-4; tentative D call: TRBD2 (6 bases). This CDR3 contains 16 residues. The germline CDR1 and CDR2 sequences are SGHTS and YDEGEE. The V and J ends lost 0 bases and 3 bases respectively, with 13 bases between them. CDR3 in amino acids: CASSLGRAGNKNIQYF. CDR3 nucleotides: TGTGCCAGCAGCTTGGGGCGGGCGGGGAACAAAAACATTCAGTACTTC.

The chain has TRBV27 and TRBJ2-3; a weak D match, TRBD2 (5 bases). The germline V gene encodes CDR1 MNHEY and CDR2 SMNVEV (reference sequence). The CDR3 length is 15 residues. Trimming removed 2 bases at V and 5 bases at J, with 14 bases between. This CDR3 reads CASSLVRGRLDTQYF. In DNA, the CDR3 is TGTGCCAGCAGTTTAGTACGAGGGCGGCTAGATACGCAGTATTTT.

The gene calls are TRBV19 and TRBJ2-1; D gene unclear. Per the germline V gene, CDR1 is LNHDA and CDR2 is SQIVND (reference sequence). CDR3 length: 13 amino acids. Trimming stripped 4 bases from V and 4 bases from J, with 8 bases between. CDR3 DNA sequence: TGTGCCAGTAGTAAGACTGGTTACAATGAGCAGTTCTTC. Translated, it gives CASSKTGYNEQFF.

As DNA, the CDR3 is TGTGCCAGCAGTTACTCCTATAGGGACTATGGCTACACCTTC. This codes for CASSYSYRDYGYTF. V usage is TRBV6-5 and J usage is TRBJ1-2; D ambiguous. Trimming pared 0 bases from V and 3 bases from J, leaving 8 bases between. The germline V gene encodes CDR1 MNHEY and CDR2 SVGAGI. The CDR3 length is 14 residues.

The chain recombines TRBV7-9 with TRBJ1-1, with D possibly TRBD1 on 5 matching bases. Germline V gene lookup returns CDR1 SEHNR and CDR2 FQNEAQ (reference sequence). V was trimmed by 8 bases and J by 0 bases, leaving 13 bases between them. The CDR3 is 14 amino acids. The CDR3 loop reads CASGRGSLNTEAFF. CDR3 bases: TGTGCCAGCGGAAGGGGCAGTTTGAACACTGAAGCTTTCTTT.

This chain uses TRBV7-6 with TRBJ1-1, with D unresolved. Germline lookup yields CDR1 SGHVS and CDR2 FNYEAQ. The CDR3 contains 15 residues. V lost 1 base to trimming and J lost 1 base, with 10 bases between them. CDR3 amino acids: CASSLGVGTNTEAFF. CDR3 DNA sequence: TGTGCCAGCAGCTTAGGGGTAGGCACGAACACTGAAGCTTTCTTT.

The V call is TRBV28, the J call TRBJ1-2; 7 bases align to TRBD1. This CDR3 region has 14 residues. Germline V gene lookup returns CDR1 MDHEN and CDR2 SYDVKM. The trim removed 4 bases at V and 8 bases at J, leaving 10 bases unmatched. Here the CDR3 DNA reads TGTGCCAGCAGTTCCGGGACAGCCCCTCCGGGCTACACCTTC. Translating gives CASSSGTAPPGYTF.

This chain connects TRBV30 to TRBJ2-3; a weak D match, TRBD1 (6 bases). Germline values: CDR1 GTSNPN, CDR2 SVGIG (reference sequence). The CDR3 is 14 residues long. V was cut by 0 bases and J by 7 bases, with 14 bases left in between. CDR3 region: CAWSVQNRENTQYF. The CDR3 coding sequence is TGTGCCTGGAGTGTACAAAACAGGGAAAATACGCAGTATTTT.

The chain uses TRBV13 and TRBJ2-3; 9 bases match TRBD2. Germline CDR1 is PRHDT and CDR2 is FYEKMQ (reference sequence). V was clipped by 1 base and J by 2 bases; unmatched bases: 4. The CDR3 runs 16 residues. The CDR3, as DNA: TGTGCCAGCAGCTTAGTGGCTAGCGGGGTCACAGATACGCAGTATTTT. Translated, it gives CASSLVASGVTDTQYF.

This clone came up once. This sequence joins TRBV7-3 and TRBJ1-5; TRBD1 matches 7 bases. Germline CDR1 reads SGHTA; CDR2 reads FQGTGA. Germline trimming cut 6 bases from V and 7 bases from J; bases unmatched to any gene: 6. This CDR3 contains 13 residues. The CDR3 DNA follows: TGTGCCAGCAGTAGGGGGCAGGGGCAGCCCCAGCATTTT. Translation gives CASSRGQGQPQHF. The full variable domain, rest sourced from reference TRBV7-3 and TRBJ1-5, is GAGVSQTPSNKVTEKGKYVELRCDPISGHTALYWYRQSLGQGPEFLIYFQGTGAADDSGLPNDRFFAVRPEGSVSTLKIQRTERGDSAVYLCASSRGQGQPQHFGDGTRLSIL.

The chain employs TRBV19 and TRBJ1-2; tentative D call: TRBD1 (5 bases). V dropped 7 bases and J dropped 7 bases, with 22 bases sitting between them. CDR3 size: 15 residues. Germline V CDR1 and CDR2: LNHDA, SQIVND (reference sequence). CDR3 in DNA: TGTGCCAGTAAGGCGGCAGGGAGGAAGTTTCGTGGCTACACCTTC. Translating gives CASKAAGRKFRGYTF.

The chain has TRBV11-1 and TRBJ2-1; TRBD2 might be the D (6 bases). Germline V gene data show CDR1 as SGHAT and CDR2 as FQDESV (reference sequence). The CDR3 is 15 residues long. Trimming stripped 2 bases from V and 9 bases from J, with 17 bases between. CDR3 amino acids: CASSLPAGFGGEQFF. In DNA, the CDR3 is TGTGCCAGCAGCTTACCCGCGGGGTTTGGGGGTGAGCAGTTCTTC.

J is TRBJ2-1 and V is TRBV7-2; the D is unclear. V shed 1 base and J shed 1 base, with 5 bases lying between them. Germline-derived CDR1 and CDR2 are SGHTA and FQGNSA. The CDR3 spans 14 residues. CDR3: CASSLDGSYNEQFF. As DNA, the CDR3 is TGTGCCAGCAGCTTAGACGGATCCTACAATGAGCAGTTCTTC.

The chain is built from TRBV5-6 and TRBJ2-1, with a weak D call TRBD2 (6 bases). The CDR3 has 15 amino acids. Germline V gene sequence: CDR1 SGHDT, CDR2 YYEEEE. V was pared by 0 bases and J by 7 bases, with 14 bases between. CDR3 loop: CASSLGGTLGNEQFF. For the CDR3, the DNA is TGTGCCAGCAGCTTGGGCGGGACCCTAGGAAATGAGCAGTTCTTC.

This chain links TRBV30 with TRBJ2-4, with D possibly matching TRBD2 (5 bases). With 3 bases removed from V and 8 bases from J, the gap between germline ends came to 11 bases. Germline CDR1 reads GTSNPN; CDR2 reads SVGIG (reference sequence). CDR3 size: 12 residues. This chain's CDR3 is CAWRESGDIQYF. The CDR3, as DNA: TGTGCCTGGAGGGAATCCGGGGACATTCAGTACTTC. Combining the CDR3 with reference TRBV30 and TRBJ2-4 gives the whole variable domain SQTIHQWPATLVQPVGSPLSLECTVEGTSNPNLYWYRQAAGRGLQLLFYSVGIGQISSEVPQNLSASRPQDRQFILSSKKLLLSDSGFYLCAWRESGDIQYFGAGTRLSVL.

V usage is TRBV7-2 and J usage is TRBJ2-3, with D hard to call. From germline, CDR1 is SGHTA and CDR2 FQGNSA. The CDR3 extends over 13 amino acids. V was shortened by 6 bases and J by 5 bases, with 12 bases between the two germline ends. CDR3 coding DNA: TGTGCCAGCAGAACCACGAGGAGAGATACGCAGTATTTT. This encodes CASRTTRRDTQYF.

This sequence joins TRBV5-6 and TRBJ1-2, with 7 bases fitting TRBD1. In germline, CDR1 is SGHDT, CDR2 YYEEEE. This CDR3 is built from 13 residues. J lost 8 bases, V lost 0 bases, and 4 bases had no gene match. Here the CDR3 reads CASSLGQGGGYTF. CDR3 coding DNA: TGTGCCAGCAGCTTGGGACAGGGAGGCGGCTACACCTTC.

This clone was recorded a few times. The chain couples TRBV29-1 to TRBJ1-6, with D uncertain. Per the germline V gene, CDR1 is SQVTM and CDR2 is ANQGSEA. V gave up 4 bases and J gave up 10 bases, with 14 bases separating them. The CDR3 loop spans 13 amino acids. CDR3 nucleotide sequence: TGCAGCGTTGCCGCCGGGGAGGGATCACCCCTCCACTTT. Translation gives CSVAAGEGSPLHF. The whole variable domain, remainder taken from reference TRBV29-1 and TRBJ1-6, is SAVISQKPSRDICQRGTSLTIQCQVDSQVTMMFWYRQQPGQSLTLIATANQGSEATYESGFVIDKFPISRPNLTFSTLTVSNMSPEDSSIYLCSVAAGEGSPLHFGNGTRLTVT.

The rearrangement links TRBV7-2 to TRBJ2-7, with 9 bases matching TRBD2. The CDR3 sequence is 14 residues long. V shed 3 bases, J shed 1 base, and the junction held 1 base outside the gene matches. Germline CDR1 reads SGHTA; CDR2 reads FQGNSA. For the CDR3, the DNA is TGTGCCAGCAGCTTTACTAGCGGGTCCTACGAGCAGTACTTC. Protein sequence: CASSFTSGSYEQYF.

CDR3 coding DNA: TGTGCCAGCAGCTTTGAGGGGGGGAGGAGCAATCAGCCCCAGCATTTT. This codes for CASSFEGGRSNQPQHF. The chain employs TRBV7-9 and TRBJ1-5; the D gene is possibly TRBD1 (6 bases). Germline CDR1 SEHNR, CDR2 FQNEAQ (reference sequence). Trimming left V 3 bases short and J 1 base short, with 13 bases between. The CDR3 covers 16 residues.

This chain connects TRBV4-3 to TRBJ1-5; D is possibly TRBD1 (6 bases). Germline CDR1 reads LGHNA; CDR2 reads YSLEER. The CDR3 is made up of 14 amino acids. Trimming removed 4 bases from V and 4 bases from J, with 11 bases in between. CDR3 amino acids: CASSPGGRNQPQHF. The CDR3 coding sequence is TGCGCCAGCAGCCCCGGGGGGCGGAATCAGCCCCAGCATTTT.

The chain combines TRBV28 with TRBJ1-3; D is unclear. The V gene lost 8 bases and the J gene lost 3 bases, with 11 bases spanning the gap. This CDR3 comprises 13 residues. CDR1 is MDHEN, CDR2 SYDVKM, per germline. CDR3 nucleotides: TGTGCCAGCCAGGACTCGGGTGGAAACACCATATATTTT. It yields the protein CASQDSGGNTIYF. The variable domain in full, completed from reference TRBV28 and TRBJ1-3, reads DVKVTQSSRYLVKRTGEKVFLECVQDMDHENMFWYRQDPGLGLRLIYFSYDVKMKEKGDIPEGYSVSREKKERFSLILESASTNQTSMYLCASQDSGGNTIYFGEGSWLTVV.